Given below is one T cell receptor (beta chain) in context. Profiled with immunoSEQ multiplex PCR; TCRdb holds only in-frame clones, not every one. In the table there are about 380,000 clones, approximately 90% of which are singletons. Germline CDR1 is LNHDA and CDR2 is SQIVND (reference sequence). Trimming stripped 2 bases from V and 0 bases from J, with 13 bases between. The CDR3 covers 16 residues. The sample belongs to a study of blood T cell repertoires in COVID-19. The clonotype comes from a woman younger than 30 who had recovered from COVID-19. The specimen was PBMCs or T cells enriched from blood (not recorded which). This chain joins TRBV19 and TRBJ1-1, with D maybe TRBD1 (5 bases). For the CDR3, the DNA is TGTGCCAGTAGTATAAGGGGTTCTCTCATGAACACTGAAGCTTTCTTT. Amino acid sequence: CASSIRGSLMNTEAFF.